The TCR beta chain described here comes from a study of blood T cell repertoires in COVID-19. Turning to the study itself: The United States, Italy and Spain were the sources of the acute and convalescent COVID-19 samples.

In the original processing: Amplified reference gene primers provided the basis for estimating nucleated cell counts. Sequenced by immunoSEQ multiplex PCR; TCRdb stores in-frame clones only, minus some. The V and J calls and clone size were taken over from that table, and D and trimming were inferred from the DNA. The sample has tens of thousands of clones; nearly 90% are singletons. Per germline, CDR1 KGHSH and CDR2 LQKENI. V dropped 10 bases and J dropped 4; count of bases not matched to a gene: 7. The CDR3 length is 12 residues. The receptor's source is a man between 60 and 75 years old with active COVID-19. Source material: peripheral blood. The chain is built from TRBV18 and TRBJ2-7, with 7 positions matching TRBD1. The CDR3 nucleotides read TGTGCCACCGCCGAACAGGGGTACGAGCAGTACTTC. Its translation is CATAEQGYEQYF.